The sequence of this T cell receptor (beta chain) was determined in a study of blood T cell repertoires in COVID-19. At the level of the study: Italy, Spain and the United States were the sources of the convalescent and acute COVID-19 samples. In each case, the material was cDNA or gDNA derived from T cells, B-cell-depleted T cells, or PBMCs.

After removal of 0 bases from V and 8 bases from J, the junction contained 8 bases not matched to a gene. This CDR3 has 15 amino acids. Germline CDR1 reads GTSNPN; CDR2 reads SVGIG (reference sequence). Assay used: immunoSEQ multiplex PCR; TCRdb lists only in-frame clones, some missing. The data contain about 76,000 clones, around 78% of them singletons. This receptor was taken from a human donor in a cohort sampled during active COVID-19. The chain employs TRBV30 and TRBJ1-4, with 8 nucleotides matching TRBD1. Material: peripheral blood. The CDR3 is CAWSVPGGAGEKLFF. The CDR3 nucleotides read TGTGCCTGGAGTGTACCAGGGGGCGCTGGGGAAAAACTGTTTTTT.